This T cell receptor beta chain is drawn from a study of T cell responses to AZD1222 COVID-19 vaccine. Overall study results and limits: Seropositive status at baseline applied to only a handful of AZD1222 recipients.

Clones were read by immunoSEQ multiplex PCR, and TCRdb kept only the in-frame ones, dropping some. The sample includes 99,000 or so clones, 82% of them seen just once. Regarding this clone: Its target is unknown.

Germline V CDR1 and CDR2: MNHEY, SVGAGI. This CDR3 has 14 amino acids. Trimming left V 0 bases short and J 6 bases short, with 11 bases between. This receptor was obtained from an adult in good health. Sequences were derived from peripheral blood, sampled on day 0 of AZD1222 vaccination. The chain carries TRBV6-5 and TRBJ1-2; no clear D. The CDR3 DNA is TGTGCCAGCAGTTACTCAGGTTATGTAAATGGCTACACCTTC. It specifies CASSYSGYVNGYTF.